The following is a TCR beta chain sequence with its context. After removal of 5 bases from V and 10 bases from J, the junction contained 8 bases not matched to a gene. This CDR3 has 15 residues. Germline V gene sequence: CDR1 SEHNR, CDR2 FQNEAQ (reference sequence). The source of the sample is a study of blood T cell repertoires in COVID-19. Repertoires were generated with immunoSEQ multiplex PCR, while TCRdb's copy carries only in-frame clones and drops some. In the table there are approximately 180,000 clones, roughly 87% of which are singletons. The clonotype originates from a man aged 60-69 years with active or convalescent COVID-19. V is TRBV7-9 and J is TRBJ1-6, with TRBD1 identical over 10 bases. Sequenced sample: peripheral blood. The CDR3 region is CASSPTGGRDSPLHF. CDR3 DNA: TGTGCCAGCAGCCCGACAGGGGGCCGTGACTCACCCCTCCACTTT.